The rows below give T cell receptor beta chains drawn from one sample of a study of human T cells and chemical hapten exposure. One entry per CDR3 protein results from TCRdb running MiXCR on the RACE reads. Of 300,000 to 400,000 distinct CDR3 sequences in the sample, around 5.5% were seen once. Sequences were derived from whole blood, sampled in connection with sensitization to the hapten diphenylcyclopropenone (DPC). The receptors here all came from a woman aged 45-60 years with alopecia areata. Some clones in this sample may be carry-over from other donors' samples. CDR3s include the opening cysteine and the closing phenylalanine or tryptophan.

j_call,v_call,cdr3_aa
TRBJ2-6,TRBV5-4,CASSLDRASGANVLTF
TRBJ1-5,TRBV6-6,CASIQVFNQPQHF
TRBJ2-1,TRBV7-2,CASSLAGTSGASSYNEQFF
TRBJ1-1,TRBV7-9,CASSSNDGDTEAFF
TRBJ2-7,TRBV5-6,CASSFLPGAHEQYF
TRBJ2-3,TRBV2,CASRRRDPSTDTQYF
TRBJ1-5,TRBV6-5,CASSYGTGEQPQHF
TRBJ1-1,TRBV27,CASSLGPNTEAFF
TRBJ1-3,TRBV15,CATSRRTGGAGTIYF
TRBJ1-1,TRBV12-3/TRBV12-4,CASSWQGIEAFF
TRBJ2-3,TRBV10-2,CASSDWGGRGTSTDTQYF
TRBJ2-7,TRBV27,CASSLETSGKYEQYF
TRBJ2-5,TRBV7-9,CASALPRGETQYF
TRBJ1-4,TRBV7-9,CASRGGDSTNEKLFF
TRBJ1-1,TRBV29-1,CSATDTHTEAFF
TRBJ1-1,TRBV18,CASSLQGNEAFF
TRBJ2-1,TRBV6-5,CASSSIVRRLEQFF
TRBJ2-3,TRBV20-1,CSARDRLAGGLDTQYF
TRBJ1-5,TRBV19,CASSGQGAPSNQPQHF
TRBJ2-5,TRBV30,CAWRRANKIQETQYF
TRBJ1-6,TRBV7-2,CASSRQGAVLHF
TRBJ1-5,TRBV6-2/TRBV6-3,CASSYFLNQPQHF
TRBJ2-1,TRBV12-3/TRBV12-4,CASSFLAGEGEQFF
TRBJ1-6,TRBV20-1,CSARGTGLSPLHF
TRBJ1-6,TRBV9,CASSVALNSGSGSPLHF
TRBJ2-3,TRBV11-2,CASSLGPSDTQYF
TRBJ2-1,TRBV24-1,CATSRRGDHIEQFF
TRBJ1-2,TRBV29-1,CSVPGHGTVGYTF
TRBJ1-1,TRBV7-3,CASSLTSGSRAEAFF
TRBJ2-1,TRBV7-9,CASSLNLDEQFF
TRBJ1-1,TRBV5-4,CASSFDISTEAFF
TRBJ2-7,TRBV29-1,CSVRGHEQYF